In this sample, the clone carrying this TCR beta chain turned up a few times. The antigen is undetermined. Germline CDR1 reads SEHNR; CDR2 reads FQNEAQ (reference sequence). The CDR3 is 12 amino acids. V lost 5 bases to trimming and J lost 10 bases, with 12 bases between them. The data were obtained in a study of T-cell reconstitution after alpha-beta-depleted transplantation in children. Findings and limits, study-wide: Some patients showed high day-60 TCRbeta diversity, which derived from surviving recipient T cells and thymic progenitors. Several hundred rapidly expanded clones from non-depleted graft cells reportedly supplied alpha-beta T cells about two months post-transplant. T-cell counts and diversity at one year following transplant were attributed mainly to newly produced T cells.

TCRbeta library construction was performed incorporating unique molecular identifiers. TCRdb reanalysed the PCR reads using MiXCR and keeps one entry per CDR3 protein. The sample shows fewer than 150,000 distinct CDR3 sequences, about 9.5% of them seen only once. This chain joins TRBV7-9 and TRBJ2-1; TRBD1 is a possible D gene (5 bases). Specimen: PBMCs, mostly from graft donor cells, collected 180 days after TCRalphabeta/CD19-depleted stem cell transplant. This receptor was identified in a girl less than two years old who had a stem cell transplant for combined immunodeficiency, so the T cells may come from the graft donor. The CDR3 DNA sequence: TGTGCCAGCAGCGCCTACAGGCCCGAGCAGTTCTTC. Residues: CASSAYRPEQFF.